These 8 T cell receptor beta chains came from one sample sequenced in a study of T cell responses to AZD1222 COVID-19 vaccine (dated by TCRdb to the early 2020s). The time point label for this specimen denotes: baseline before first vaccination. The sample's treatment or condition, from its label and the paper: meningococcal conjugate vaccine given as trial control. The method behind the library was the immunoSEQ multiplex PCR assay. TCRdb took over this immuneACCESS table, retaining in-frame rearrangements with V and J assigned. Such tables are incomplete; in checked studies, under half of the missing clones stem from an unresolved V gene, and the remainder is unexplained. Within this sample are 150,000 or so clones, with about nine tenths of them counted one time only. The ten largest clones capture 5.5% of the sample. The sequences come from peripheral blood, collected on day 0 of MenACWY control vaccination. The receptors were gathered from an adult in good health.

This sequence joins TRBV9 and TRBJ1-1, with D hard to call. The CDR3 has 15 amino acids. Per germline, CDR1 SGDLS and CDR2 YYNGEE. V gave up 0 bases and J gave up 7 bases, with 16 bases separating them. CDR3 nucleotides: TGTGCCAGCAGCGTAGTCTCGTCGGCACCCGATGAAGCTTTCTTT. It specifies CASSVVSSAPDEAFF. Based on the CDR3 plus reference TRBV9 and TRBJ1-1, the full variable domain is DSGVTQTPKHLITATGQRVTLRCSPRSGDLSVYWYQQSLDQGLQFLIQYYNGEERAKGNILERFSAQQFPDLHSELNLSSLELGDSALYFCASSVVSSAPDEAFFGQGTRLTVV.

The gene calls are TRBV6-1 and TRBJ2-7, with D perhaps matching TRBD1 (5 bases). The CDR3 sequence is 17 residues long. Germline V lookup: CDR1 MNHNS, CDR2 SASEGT. The ends were cut back, 4 bases at V and 0 bases at J, with 19 bases in the middle. The CDR3 loop is CASSVAFGGATSYEQYV. CDR3 coding DNA: TGTGCCAGCAGTGTCGCCTTCGGTGGGGCGACCTCCTACGAGCAGTACGTC.

This chain joins TRBV29-1 and TRBJ2-3; weak D call: TRBD1 (5 bases). V was pared by 5 bases and J by 4 bases, with 10 bases between. Germline lookup yields CDR1 SQVTM and CDR2 ANQGSEA. There are 12 residues in the CDR3. CDR3 in DNA: TGCAGCGTTATACTACAGGCAGATACGCAGTATTTT. This translates into CSVILQADTQYF.

The genes are TRBV2 and TRBJ2-4; D gene uncertain. The length of the CDR3 is 10 residues. CDR1 SNHLY and CDR2 FYNNEI come from the germline V gene. V was clipped by 8 bases and J by 7 bases, with 6 bases between them. The chain's CDR3 is CASAGNIQYF. The CDR3 DNA follows: TGTGCCAGCGCTGGGAACATTCAGTACTTC.

This chain connects TRBV7-3 to TRBJ2-1; the match to TRBD2 covers 10 bases. Germline V CDR1 and CDR2: SGHTA, FQGTGA. The CDR3 runs to 15 residues. Trimming cost V 2 bases and J 8 bases; bases outside gene matches: 6. CDR3 sequence (DNA): TGTGCCAGCAGCTTAGAGGCTAGCGGGAGATATGAGCAGTTCTTC. Translation: CASSLEASGRYEQFF.

This chain connects TRBV7-3 to TRBJ2-1, with 8 bases matching TRBD2. Germline-derived CDR1 and CDR2 are SGHTA and FQGTGA. J was trimmed by 10 bases and V by 0 bases; bases with no gene match: 8. The CDR3 consists of 15 residues. CDR3 residues: CASSLTSGAAPEQFF. The CDR3 bases are TGTGCCAGCAGCTTAACTAGCGGGGCCGCCCCGGAGCAGTTCTTC.

The genes are TRBV5-1 and TRBJ2-3; 10 positions agree with TRBD2. After removal of 4 bases from V and 2 bases from J, the junction contained 10 bases not matched to a gene. This CDR3 spans 17 amino acids. In germline, CDR1 is SGHRS, CDR2 YFSETQ. CDR3 nucleotide sequence: TGCGCCAGCAGCAAAAGAGCGGGGGGGATTATCACAGATACGCAGTATTTT. Translated: CASSKRAGGIITDTQYF.

This chain links TRBV5-1 with TRBJ1-6; D remains ambiguous. V was clipped by 7 bases and J by 5 bases, with 10 bases between them. Germline V CDR1 and CDR2: SGHRS, YFSETQ. The CDR3 is 13 amino acids. The CDR3 protein is CASSAGNNSPLHF. Here the CDR3 DNA reads TGCGCCAGCTCCGCCGGGAATAATTCACCCCTCCACTTT.